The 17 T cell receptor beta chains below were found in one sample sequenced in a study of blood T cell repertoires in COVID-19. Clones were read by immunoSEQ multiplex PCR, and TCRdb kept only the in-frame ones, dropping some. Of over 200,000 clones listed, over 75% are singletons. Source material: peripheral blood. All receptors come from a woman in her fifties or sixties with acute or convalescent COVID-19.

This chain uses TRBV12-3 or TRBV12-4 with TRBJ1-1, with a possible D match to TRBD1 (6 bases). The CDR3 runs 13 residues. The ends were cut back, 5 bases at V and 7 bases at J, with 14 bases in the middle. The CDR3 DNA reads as TGTGCCAGCAGTATAGGACAGCTAGATGAAGCTTTCTTT. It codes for CASSIGQLDEAFF.

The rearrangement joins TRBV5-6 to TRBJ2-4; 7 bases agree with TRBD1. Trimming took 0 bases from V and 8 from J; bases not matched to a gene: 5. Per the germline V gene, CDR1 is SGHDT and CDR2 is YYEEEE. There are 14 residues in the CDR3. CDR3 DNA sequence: TGTGCCAGCAGCTTGGATAACAGGGGAGACATTCAGTACTTC. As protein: CASSLDNRGDIQYF.

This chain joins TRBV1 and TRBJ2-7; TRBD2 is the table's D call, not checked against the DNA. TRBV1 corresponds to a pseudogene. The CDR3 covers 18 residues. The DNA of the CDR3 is TGCACCAGCAGCCAAGATCTTCGGCTAGCGGACGGTCGCTACGAGCAGTACTTC. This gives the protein CTSSQDLRLADGRYEQYF.

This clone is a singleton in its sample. CDR3 bases: TGTGCCAGCAGTTCACAGGGGGACGGCGGTGGCTACACCTTC. This translates into CASSSQGDGGGYTF. This chain joins TRBV6-2 or TRBV6-3 and TRBJ1-2; 8 bases map to TRBD1. There are 14 residues in the CDR3. Germline CDR1 MNHEY, CDR2 SVGEGT. V was pared by 4 bases and J by 7 bases, with 8 bases of the junction left unmatched.

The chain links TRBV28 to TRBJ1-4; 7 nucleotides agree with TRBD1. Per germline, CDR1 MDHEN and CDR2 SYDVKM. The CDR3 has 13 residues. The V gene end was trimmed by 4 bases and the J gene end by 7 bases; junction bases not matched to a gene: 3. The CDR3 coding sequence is TGTGCCAGCAGTTCTTCAGGGGGTGAAAAACTGTTTTTT. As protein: CASSSSGGEKLFF.

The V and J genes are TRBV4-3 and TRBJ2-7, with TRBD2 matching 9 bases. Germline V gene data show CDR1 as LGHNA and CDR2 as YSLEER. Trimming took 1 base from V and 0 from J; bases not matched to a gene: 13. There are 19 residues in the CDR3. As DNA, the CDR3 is TGCGCCAGCAGCCAAGGAGCCCCGGGTACTAGCGGGTACTCCTACGAGCAGTACTTC. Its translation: CASSQGAPGTSGYSYEQYF.

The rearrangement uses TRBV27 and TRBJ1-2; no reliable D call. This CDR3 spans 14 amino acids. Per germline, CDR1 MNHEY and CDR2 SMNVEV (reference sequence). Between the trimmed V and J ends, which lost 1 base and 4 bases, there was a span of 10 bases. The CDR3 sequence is CASSLFRGPYGYTF. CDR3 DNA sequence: TGTGCCAGCAGTTTATTTCGAGGGCCCTATGGCTACACCTTC.

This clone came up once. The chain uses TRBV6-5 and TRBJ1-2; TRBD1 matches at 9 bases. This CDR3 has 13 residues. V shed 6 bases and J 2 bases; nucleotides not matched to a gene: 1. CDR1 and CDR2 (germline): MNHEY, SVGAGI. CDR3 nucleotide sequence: TGTGCCAGCAGGGGGACAGGGAACTATGGCTACACCTTC. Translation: CASRGTGNYGYTF.

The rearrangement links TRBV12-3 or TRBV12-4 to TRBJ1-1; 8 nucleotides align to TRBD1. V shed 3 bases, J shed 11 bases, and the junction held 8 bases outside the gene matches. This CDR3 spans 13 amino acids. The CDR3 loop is CASSFSGGRTAFF. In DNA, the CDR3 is TGTGCCAGCAGTTTCTCAGGGGGCCGCACCGCTTTCTTT.

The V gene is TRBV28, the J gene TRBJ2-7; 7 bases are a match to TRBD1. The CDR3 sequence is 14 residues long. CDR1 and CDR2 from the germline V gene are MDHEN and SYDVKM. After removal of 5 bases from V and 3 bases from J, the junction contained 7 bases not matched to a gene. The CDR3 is CASSADRVLYEQYF. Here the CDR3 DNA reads TGTGCCAGCAGTGCCGACAGGGTCCTCTACGAGCAGTACTTC.

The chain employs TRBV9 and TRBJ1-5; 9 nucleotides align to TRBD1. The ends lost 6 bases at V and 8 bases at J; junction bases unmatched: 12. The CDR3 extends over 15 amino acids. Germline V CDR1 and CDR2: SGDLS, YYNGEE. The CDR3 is CASTLSGQGGEPQHF. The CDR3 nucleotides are TGTGCCAGCACCCTCTCGGGACAGGGAGGAGAGCCCCAGCATTTT.

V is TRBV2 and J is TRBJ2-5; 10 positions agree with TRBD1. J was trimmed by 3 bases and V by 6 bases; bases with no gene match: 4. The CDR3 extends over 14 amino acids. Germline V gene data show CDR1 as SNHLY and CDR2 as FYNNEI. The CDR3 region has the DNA TGTGCCAGCAGGGCCGGGACAGGGGAAGAGACCCAGTACTTC. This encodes CASRAGTGEETQYF.

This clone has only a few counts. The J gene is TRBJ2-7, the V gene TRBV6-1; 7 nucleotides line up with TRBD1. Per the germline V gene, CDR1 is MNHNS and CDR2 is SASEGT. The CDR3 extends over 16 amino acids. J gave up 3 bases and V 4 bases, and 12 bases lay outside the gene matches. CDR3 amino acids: CASSANPWTGRYEQYF. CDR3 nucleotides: TGTGCCAGCAGTGCCAACCCGTGGACAGGTCGCTACGAGCAGTACTTC.

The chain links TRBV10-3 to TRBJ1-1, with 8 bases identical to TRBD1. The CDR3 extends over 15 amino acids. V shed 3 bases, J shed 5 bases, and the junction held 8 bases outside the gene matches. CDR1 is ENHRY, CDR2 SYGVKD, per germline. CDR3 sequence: CAISEFGQGGTEAFF. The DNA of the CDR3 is TGTGCCATCAGTGAATTTGGACAGGGAGGAACTGAAGCTTTCTTT.

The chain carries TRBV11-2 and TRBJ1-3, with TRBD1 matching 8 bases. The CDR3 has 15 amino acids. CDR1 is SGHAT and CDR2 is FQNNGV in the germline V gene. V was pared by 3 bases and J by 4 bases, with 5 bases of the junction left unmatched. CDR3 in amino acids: CASSLARDRGNTIYF. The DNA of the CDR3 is TGTGCCAGCAGCTTGGCGAGGGACAGGGGAAACACCATATATTTT.

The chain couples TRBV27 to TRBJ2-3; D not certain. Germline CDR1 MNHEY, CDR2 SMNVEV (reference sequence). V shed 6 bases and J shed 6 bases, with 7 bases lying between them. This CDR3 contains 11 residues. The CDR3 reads CASREWDTQYF. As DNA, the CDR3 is TGTGCCAGCAGGGAGTGGGATACGCAGTATTTT.

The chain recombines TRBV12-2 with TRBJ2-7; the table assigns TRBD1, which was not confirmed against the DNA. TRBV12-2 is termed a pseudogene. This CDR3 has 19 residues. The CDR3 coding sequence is TGTGCAAGTCGCTTAGCCCTCATCATGCTCCCGGGACAGGGGGTAGAGCAGTACTTC. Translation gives CASRLALIMLPGQGVEQYF.